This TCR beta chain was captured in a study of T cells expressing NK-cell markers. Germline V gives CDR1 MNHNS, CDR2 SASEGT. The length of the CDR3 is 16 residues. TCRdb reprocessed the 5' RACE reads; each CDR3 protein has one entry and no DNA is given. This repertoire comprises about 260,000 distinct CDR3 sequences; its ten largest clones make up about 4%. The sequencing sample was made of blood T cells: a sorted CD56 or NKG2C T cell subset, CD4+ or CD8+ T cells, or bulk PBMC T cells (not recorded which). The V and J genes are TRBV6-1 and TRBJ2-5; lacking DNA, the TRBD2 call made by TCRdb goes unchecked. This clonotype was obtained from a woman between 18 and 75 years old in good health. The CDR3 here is CASSVGAGVAEETQYF.